One sample yielded the 25 T cell receptor beta chains listed below, sequenced in a study of identical twins. TCRdb re-derived calls from the 5' RACE reads in MiXCR, one entry per CDR3 protein. In the table there are around 680,000 distinct CDR3 sequences, about 9.4% of which are singletons. A further study also used this sample, focusing on yellow fever vaccine responses in identical twins.

The sequenced sample consisted of PBMCs. The origin of the receptors is a woman aged 18-35 years in good health.

This rearrangement joins TRBV5-1 to TRBJ2-4; 8 positions agree with TRBD2. The CDR3 runs to 14 residues. Trimming cost V 0 bases and J 9 bases; bases outside gene matches: 5. CDR1 is SGHRS, CDR2 YFSETQ, per germline. CDR3 region: CASSLGLAFPIQYF. The CDR3 nucleotides read TGCGCCAGCAGCTTGGGACTAGCGTTTCCCATTCAGTACTTC. Complete variable domain (other parts from reference TRBV5-1 and TRBJ2-4): KAGVTQTPRYLIKTRGQQVTLSCSPISGHRSVSWYQQTPGQGLQFLFEYFSETQRNKGNFPGRFSGRQFSNSRSEMNVSTLELGDSALYLCASSLGLAFPIQYFGAGTRLSVL.

The V call is TRBV19, the J call TRBJ2-7; 8 bases align to TRBD1. Per the germline V gene, CDR1 is LNHDA and CDR2 is SQIVND (reference sequence). Unmatched junction bases numbered 8, after V lost 9 bases and J lost 1 base. This CDR3 region has 14 residues. CDR3 sequence: CASRPGQESYEQYF. The CDR3 DNA follows: TGTGCCAGCCGCCCGGGACAGGAGTCCTACGAGCAGTACTTC.

In this sample, this clonotype turned up many times. The chain is built from TRBV24-1 and TRBJ2-3, with D possibly matching TRBD1 (5 bases). This CDR3 spans 13 amino acids. With 1 base removed from V and 5 bases from J, the gap between germline ends came to 6 bases. Germline V gives CDR1 KGHDR, CDR2 SFDVKD. This CDR3 reads CATSDFQGDTQYF. Here the CDR3 DNA reads TGTGCCACCAGTGATTTCCAGGGAGATACGCAGTATTTT.

The sample holds a few counts of this clonotype. This sequence joins TRBV20-1 and TRBJ2-7; D is unresolved. The CDR3 totals 14 residues. Germline values: CDR1 DFQATT, CDR2 SNEGSKA (reference sequence). The ends were cut back, 0 bases at V and 4 bases at J, with 13 bases in the middle. For the CDR3, the DNA is TGCAGTGCTAGAGATCAAGTAAACCGTTACGAGCAGTACTTC. Its protein product is CSARDQVNRYEQYF.

The gene calls are TRBV11-2 and TRBJ2-5, with D hard to call. The CDR3 spans 14 residues. CDR1 and CDR2 from the germline V gene are SGHAT and FQNNGV. V lost 5 bases to trimming and J lost 2 bases, with 12 bases between them. This CDR3 is CASSQWEAQETQYF. For the CDR3, the DNA is TGTGCCAGCAGCCAGTGGGAAGCACAAGAGACCCAGTACTTC.

This clonotype was detected ten times or more. The CDR3 DNA follows: TGTGCCAGCAGTCAACGGGACAGACAAGAGACCCAGTACTTC. Amino acids: CASSQRDRQETQYF. The rearrangement joins TRBV7-9 to TRBJ2-5; TRBD1 aligns across 7 bases. The CDR3 spans 14 residues. CDR1 is SEHNR, CDR2 FQNEAQ, per germline (reference sequence). The trim removed 6 bases at V and 2 bases at J, leaving 6 bases unmatched.

V gene TRBV7-2 combines with J gene TRBJ1-1; the D is unclear. CDR3 length equals 14 residues. Germline-derived CDR1 and CDR2 are SGHTA and FQGNSA. V was shortened by 5 bases and J by 1 base, with 11 bases between the two germline ends. CDR3: CASSETPGNTEAFF. In nucleotides, the CDR3 is TGTGCCAGCAGCGAAACACCAGGGAACACTGAAGCTTTCTTT. The full variable domain, rest sourced from reference TRBV7-2 and TRBJ1-1, is GAGVSQSPSNKVTEKGKDVELRCDPISGHTALYWYRQSLGQGLEFLIYFQGNSAPDKSGLPSDRFSAERTGGSVSTLTIQRTQQEDSAVYLCASSETPGNTEAFFGQGTRLTVV.

V and J are TRBV11-2 and TRBJ2-7; the match to TRBD2 covers 14 bases. The germline V gene has CDR1 SGHAT and CDR2 FQNNGV. CDR3 length equals 18 residues. Germline trimming cut 5 bases from V and 6 bases from J; bases unmatched to any gene: 15. The CDR3 loop is CASSIISGTSGRGGEQYF. The CDR3 DNA is TGTGCCAGCAGCATTATTTCGGGGACTAGCGGGAGAGGGGGCGAGCAGTACTTC.

J is TRBJ1-1 and V is TRBV7-3; 10 bases are a match to TRBD1. The germline V gene encodes CDR1 SGHTA and CDR2 FQGTGA. V lost 4 bases, J lost 3 bases, and 5 bases stayed unmatched. This CDR3 contains 15 residues. In DNA, the CDR3 is TGTGCCAGCAGCTCCGGACAGGGGGGAGACACTGAAGCTTTCTTT. As protein: CASSSGQGGDTEAFF.

This clonotype was seen more than once but under ten times. The gene calls are TRBV5-1 and TRBJ2-2; D uncertain. Germline V gives CDR1 SGHRS, CDR2 YFSETQ. This CDR3 contains 13 residues. Trimming shortened V by 6 bases and J by 4 bases, and 10 bases separated the two germline ends. The DNA of the CDR3 is TGCGCCAGCAACATGGGTATCACCGGGGAGCTGTTTTTT. The encoded protein is CASNMGITGELFF.

Only a few counts were recorded for this clonotype. This chain connects TRBV11-2 to TRBJ2-1, with 8 bases aligning to TRBD1. The CDR3 contains 16 residues. Unmatched junction bases numbered 8, after V lost 5 bases and J lost 2 bases. Per the germline V gene, CDR1 is SGHAT and CDR2 is FQNNGV. The CDR3 DNA is TGTGCCAGCAGCGCTCGACAGGGGCCGCCCTACAATGAGCAGTTCTTC. It yields the protein CASSARQGPPYNEQFF. Based on the CDR3 plus reference TRBV11-2 and TRBJ2-1, the full variable domain is EAGVAQSPRYKIIEKRQSVAFWCNPISGHATLYWYQQILGQGPKLLIQFQNNGVVDDSQLPKDRFSAERLKGVDSTLKIQPAKLEDSAVYLCASSARQGPPYNEQFFGPGTRLTVL.

This clonotype was observed a single time. The chain uses TRBV18 and TRBJ1-2; the D gene is possibly TRBD1 (6 bases). In germline, CDR1 is KGHSH, CDR2 LQKENI. Trimming removed 3 bases from V and 1 base from J, with 15 bases in between. The length of the CDR3 is 16 residues. The CDR3 loop is CASSPSGQIINYGYTF. The CDR3 region has the DNA TGTGCCAGCTCACCCTCCGGACAGATCATTAACTATGGCTACACCTTC.

The chain has TRBV20-1 and TRBJ2-1, with TRBD1 identical over 9 bases. There are 15 residues in the CDR3. The germline CDR1 and CDR2 sequences are DFQATT and SNEGSKA (reference sequence). J lost 7 bases, V lost 6 bases, and 13 bases had no gene match. Written as DNA, the CDR3 is TGCAGTGCCCCCCCGGACAGGGGAGGGAGGAATGAGCAGTTCTTC. Translation gives CSAPPDRGGRNEQFF.

Only a few counts were recorded for this clonotype. The rearrangement joins TRBV4-3 to TRBJ2-3; D remains unclear. This CDR3 contains 15 residues. Germline V gene data show CDR1 as LGHNA and CDR2 as YSLEER. Trimming left V 0 bases short and J 0 bases short, with 7 bases between. CDR3 in DNA: TGCGCCAGCAGCCAAGATAAGACCAGCACAGATACGCAGTATTTT. The encoded protein is CASSQDKTSTDTQYF.

This clonotype showed up just a few times. The chain joins TRBV27 to TRBJ2-5, with 8 bases aligning to TRBD1. V lost 3 bases and J lost 2; bases outside the gene matches: 5. This CDR3 contains 15 residues. Per the germline V gene, CDR1 is MNHEY and CDR2 is SMNVEV (reference sequence). The CDR3 is CASSFGTGRQETQYF. The CDR3 bases are TGTGCCAGCAGTTTCGGGACAGGACGACAAGAGACCCAGTACTTC.

CDR3 DNA sequence: TGTGCCAGCAGCTGGGTCCGGTGGGACGGTGGCTCCTACGAGCAGTACTTC. Translated, it gives CASSWVRWDGGSYEQYF. The V and J genes are TRBV5-6 and TRBJ2-7; perhaps D is TRBD1 or TRBD2 (5 bases each). CDR3 size: 17 residues. Germline-derived CDR1 and CDR2 are SGHDT and YYEEEE. V dropped 3 bases and J dropped 0 bases, with 19 bases sitting between them.

The J gene is TRBJ2-2, the V gene TRBV15; 7 bases map to TRBD2. Trimming cost V 0 bases and J 1 base; bases outside gene matches: 5. Germline assignment: CDR1 LNHNV and CDR2 YYDKDF (reference sequence). This CDR3 is built from 17 residues. As DNA, the CDR3 is TGTGCCACCAGCAGAGATATGTGGGAGGGGAACACCGGGGAGCTGTTTTTT. It is translated as CATSRDMWEGNTGELFF.

The V call is TRBV19, the J call TRBJ2-5, with D possibly matching TRBD1 (6 bases). Germline V lookup: CDR1 LNHDA, CDR2 SQIVND (reference sequence). The V gene lost 8 bases and the J gene lost 4 bases, with 8 bases spanning the gap. CDR3 length: 11 residues. CDR3 nucleotide sequence: TGTGCCAGTGGGGACATAGAGACCCAGTACTTC. This sequence encodes CASGDIETQYF.

This chain uses TRBV7-2 with TRBJ2-3, with 7 bases lining up with TRBD2. V dropped 5 bases and J dropped 9; count of bases not matched to a gene: 8. In germline, CDR1 is SGHTA, CDR2 FQGNSA. This CDR3 contains 13 residues. Here the CDR3 reads CASSSRGGTTQYF. The DNA of the CDR3 is TGTGCCAGCAGCAGCCGCGGGGGAACCACGCAGTATTTT.

This chain uses TRBV5-1 with TRBJ2-5, with a possible D match to TRBD2 (5 bases). Between the trimmed V and J ends, which lost 5 bases and 3 bases, there was a span of 8 bases. The CDR3 totals 12 residues. Germline values: CDR1 SGHRS, CDR2 YFSETQ. As DNA, the CDR3 is TGCGCCAGCAGTACCGGGGAAGAGACCCAGTACTTC. Protein sequence: CASSTGEETQYF.

The V call is TRBV18, the J call TRBJ2-3, with 8 nucleotides matching TRBD1. From germline, CDR1 is KGHSH and CDR2 LQKENI. Unmatched junction bases numbered 8, after V lost 3 bases and J lost 3 bases. The CDR3 length is 16 residues. The CDR3 sequence: CASSPAGGGGTDTQYF. CDR3 in DNA: TGTGCCAGCTCACCGGCAGGGGGCGGAGGGACAGATACGCAGTATTTT.

This clonotype was seen ten or more times. The chain employs TRBV4-3 and TRBJ2-2; D unresolved. The germline gives CDR1 LGHNA, CDR2 YSLEER. The CDR3 sequence is 13 residues long. The V gene lost 1 base and the J gene lost 6 bases, with 6 bases spanning the gap. The CDR3 nucleotides are TGCGCCAGCAGCCAAGTTGTGGCCGGGGAGCTGTTTTTT. Its protein is CASSQVVAGELFF.

This clonotype was found a few times. V usage is TRBV11-2 and J usage is TRBJ2-7; 9 bases map to TRBD1. This CDR3 contains 15 residues. Germline CDR1 is SGHAT and CDR2 is FQNNGV. Trimming removed 1 base from V and 5 bases from J; junction bases left unmatched: 6. DNA of the CDR3: TGTGCCAGCAGCTTAGGGGGGACAGGGCTCGACGAGCAGTACTTC. It is translated as CASSLGGTGLDEQYF. Full variable domain (missing parts from reference TRBV11-2 and TRBJ2-7): EAGVAQSPRYKIIEKRQSVAFWCNPISGHATLYWYQQILGQGPKLLIQFQNNGVVDDSQLPKDRFSAERLKGVDSTLKIQPAKLEDSAVYLCASSLGGTGLDEQYFGPGTRLTVT.

This clonotype was found many times. The rearrangement uses TRBV28 and TRBJ2-7, with 12 bases matching TRBD1. In germline, CDR1 is MDHEN, CDR2 SYDVKM. With V trimmed by 6 bases and J by 3 bases, 6 bases remained unmatched. CDR3 length: 15 residues. CDR3: CASSFGTGGFYEQYF. DNA for the CDR3: TGTGCCAGCAGCTTCGGGACAGGGGGCTTCTACGAGCAGTACTTC. Drawing the rest from reference TRBV28 and TRBJ2-7, the complete variable domain is DVKVTQSSRYLVKRTGEKVFLECVQDMDHENMFWYRQDPGLGLRLIYFSYDVKMKEKGDIPEGYSVSREKKERFSLILESASTNQTSMYLCASSFGTGGFYEQYFGPGTRLTVT.

This clonotype was seen repeatedly, ten times or more. The rearrangement links TRBV20-1 to TRBJ2-7, with D perhaps TRBD1 (5 bases). Germline CDR1 DFQATT, CDR2 SNEGSKA (reference sequence). V lost 6 bases to trimming and J lost 4 bases, with 10 bases between them. This CDR3 is built from 11 residues. The chain's CDR3 is CSASDRYEQYF. The CDR3 bases are TGCAGTGCATCTGACAGATACGAGCAGTACTTC.